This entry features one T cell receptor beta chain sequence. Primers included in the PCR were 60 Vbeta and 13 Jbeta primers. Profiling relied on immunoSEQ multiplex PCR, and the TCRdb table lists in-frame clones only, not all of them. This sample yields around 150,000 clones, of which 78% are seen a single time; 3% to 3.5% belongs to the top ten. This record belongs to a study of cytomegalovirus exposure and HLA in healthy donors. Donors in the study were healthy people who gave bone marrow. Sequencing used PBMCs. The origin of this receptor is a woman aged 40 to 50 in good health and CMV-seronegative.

The CDR3 here is CASLFGGSPGANVLTF. CDR3 bases: TGTGCCAGCCTCTTTGGAGGGTCCCCTGGGGCCAACGTCCTGACTTTC. V and J are TRBV28 and TRBJ2-6; a weak D match, TRBD2 (6 bases). Germline-derived CDR1 and CDR2 are MDHEN and SYDVKM. CDR3 length equals 16 residues. The germline V and J ends were trimmed by 8 bases and 2 bases, with 16 bases remaining between them.